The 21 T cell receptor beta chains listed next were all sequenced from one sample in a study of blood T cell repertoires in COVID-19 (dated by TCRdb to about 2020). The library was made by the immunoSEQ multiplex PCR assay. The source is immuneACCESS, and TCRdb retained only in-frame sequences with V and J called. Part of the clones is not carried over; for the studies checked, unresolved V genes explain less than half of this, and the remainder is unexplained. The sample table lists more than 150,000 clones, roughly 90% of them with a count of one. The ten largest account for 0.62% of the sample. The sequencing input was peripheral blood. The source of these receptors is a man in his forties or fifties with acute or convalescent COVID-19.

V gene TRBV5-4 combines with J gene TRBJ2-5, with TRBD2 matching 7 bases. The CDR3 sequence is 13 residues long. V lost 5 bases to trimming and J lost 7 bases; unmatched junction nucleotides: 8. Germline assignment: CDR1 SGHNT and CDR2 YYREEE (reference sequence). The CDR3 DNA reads TGTGCCAGCAGTTCTGCCTGGGGGGGGACCCAGTACTTC. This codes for CASSSAWGGTQYF. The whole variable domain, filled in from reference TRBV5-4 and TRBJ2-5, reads ETGVTQSPTHLIKTRGQQVTLRCSSQSGHNTVSWYQQALGQGPQFIFQYYREEENGRGNFPPRFSGLQFPNYSSELNVNALELDDSALYLCASSSAWGGTQYFGPGTRLLVL.

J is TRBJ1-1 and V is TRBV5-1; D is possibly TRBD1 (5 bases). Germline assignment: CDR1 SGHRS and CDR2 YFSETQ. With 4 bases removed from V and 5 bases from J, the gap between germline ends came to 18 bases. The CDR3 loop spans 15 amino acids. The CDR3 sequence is CASSLGFREGTEAFF. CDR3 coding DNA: TGCGCCAGCAGCCTGGGTTTCAGGGAAGGAACTGAAGCTTTCTTT.

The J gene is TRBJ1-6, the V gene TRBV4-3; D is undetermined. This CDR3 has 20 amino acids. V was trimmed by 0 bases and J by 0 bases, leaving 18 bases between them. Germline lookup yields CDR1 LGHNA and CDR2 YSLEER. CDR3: CASSQEMQASGSSYNSPLHF. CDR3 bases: TGCGCCAGCAGCCAAGAAATGCAGGCCAGTGGGAGCTCCTATAATTCACCCCTCCACTTT.

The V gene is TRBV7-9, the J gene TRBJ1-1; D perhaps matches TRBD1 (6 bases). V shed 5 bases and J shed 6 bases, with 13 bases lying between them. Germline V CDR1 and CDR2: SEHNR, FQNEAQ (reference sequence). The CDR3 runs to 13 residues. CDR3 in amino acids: CASSHHRAPEAFF. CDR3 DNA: TGTGCCAGCAGCCACCACAGGGCGCCTGAAGCTTTCTTT. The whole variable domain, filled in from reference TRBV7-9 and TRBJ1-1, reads DTGVSQNPRHKITKRGQNVTFRCDPISEHNRLYWYRQTLGQGPEFLTYFQNEAQLEKSRLLSDRFSAERPKGSFSTLEIQRTEQGDSAMYLCASSHHRAPEAFFGQGTRLTVV.

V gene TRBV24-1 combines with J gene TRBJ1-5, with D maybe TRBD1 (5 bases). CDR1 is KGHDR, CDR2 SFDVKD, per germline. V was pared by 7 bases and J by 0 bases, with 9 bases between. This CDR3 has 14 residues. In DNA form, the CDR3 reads TGTGCCACCAGCGGACACCTTAGCAATCAGCCCCAGCATTTT. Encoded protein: CATSGHLSNQPQHF.

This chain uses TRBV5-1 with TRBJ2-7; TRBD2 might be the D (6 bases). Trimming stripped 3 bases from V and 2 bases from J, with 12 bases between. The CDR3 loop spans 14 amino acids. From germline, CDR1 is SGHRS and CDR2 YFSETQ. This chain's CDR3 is CASSYTGEPYEQYF. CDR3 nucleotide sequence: TGCGCCAGCAGCTACACGGGAGAACCCTACGAGCAGTACTTC.

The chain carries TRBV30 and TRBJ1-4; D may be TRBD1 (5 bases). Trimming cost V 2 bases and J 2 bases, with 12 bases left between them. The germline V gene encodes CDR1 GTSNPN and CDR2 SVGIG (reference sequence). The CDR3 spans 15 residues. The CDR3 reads CAWSSWGATNEKLFF. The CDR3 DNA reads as TGTGCCTGGAGTAGCTGGGGCGCCACTAATGAAAAACTGTTTTTT.

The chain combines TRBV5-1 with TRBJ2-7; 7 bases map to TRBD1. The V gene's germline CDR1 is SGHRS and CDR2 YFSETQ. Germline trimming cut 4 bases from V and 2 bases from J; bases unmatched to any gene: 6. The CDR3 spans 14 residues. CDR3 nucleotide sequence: TGCGCCAGCAGCCCGTGGACAGGACCCTACGAGCAGTACTTC. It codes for CASSPWTGPYEQYF.

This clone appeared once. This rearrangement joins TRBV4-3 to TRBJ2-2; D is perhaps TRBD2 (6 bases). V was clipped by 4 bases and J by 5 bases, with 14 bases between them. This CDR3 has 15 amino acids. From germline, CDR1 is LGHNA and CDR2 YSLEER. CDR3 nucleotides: TGCGCCAGCAGCCCCGAGACTAGTAGGACCGGGGAGCTGTTTTTT. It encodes CASSPETSRTGELFF.

CDR3 sequence reads: CASTPGQSRGEQYF. CDR3 coding DNA: TGTGCCAGCACCCCCGGGCAGTCGCGGGGCGAGCAGTACTTC. The chain joins TRBV28 to TRBJ2-7; a possible D gene is TRBD2 (6 bases). This CDR3 comprises 14 residues. CDR1 is MDHEN and CDR2 is SYDVKM in the germline V gene. V was trimmed by 7 bases and J by 6 bases, leaving 19 bases between them.

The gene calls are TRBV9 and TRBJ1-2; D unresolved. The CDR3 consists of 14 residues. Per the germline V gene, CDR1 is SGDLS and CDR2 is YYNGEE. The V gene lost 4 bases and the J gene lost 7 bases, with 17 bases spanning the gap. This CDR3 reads CASSTRDGGFGYTF. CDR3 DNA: TGTGCCAGCAGCACCCGTGACGGAGGATTTGGCTACACCTTC.

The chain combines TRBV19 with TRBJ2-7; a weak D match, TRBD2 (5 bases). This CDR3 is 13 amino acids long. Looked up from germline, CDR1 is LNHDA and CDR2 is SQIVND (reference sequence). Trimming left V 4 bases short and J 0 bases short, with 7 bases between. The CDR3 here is CASSRGISYEQYF. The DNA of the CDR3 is TGTGCCAGTAGTAGAGGGATCTCCTACGAGCAGTACTTC.

The CDR3 loop reads CASSYTRTSNYGYTF. The CDR3 nucleotides read TGTGCCAGCAGTTACACCCGGACATCCAACTATGGCTACACCTTC. V usage is TRBV6-5 and J usage is TRBJ1-2, with D maybe TRBD1 (5 bases). The CDR3 consists of 15 residues. Per germline, CDR1 MNHEY and CDR2 SVGAGI. Trimming took 2 bases from V and 2 from J, leaving 12 bases between them.

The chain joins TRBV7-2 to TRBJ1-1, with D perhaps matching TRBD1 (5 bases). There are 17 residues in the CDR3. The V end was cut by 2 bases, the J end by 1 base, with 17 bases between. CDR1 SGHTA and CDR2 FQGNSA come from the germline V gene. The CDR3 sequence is CASSLMPTQGKNTEAFF. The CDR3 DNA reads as TGTGCCAGCAGCTTAATGCCAACTCAGGGAAAGAACACTGAAGCTTTCTTT. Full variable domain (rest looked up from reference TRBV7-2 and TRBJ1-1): GAGVSQSPSNKVTEKGKDVELRCDPISGHTALYWYRQSLGQGLEFLIYFQGNSAPDKSGLPSDRFSAERTGGSVSTLTIQRTQQEDSAVYLCASSLMPTQGKNTEAFFGQGTRLTVV.

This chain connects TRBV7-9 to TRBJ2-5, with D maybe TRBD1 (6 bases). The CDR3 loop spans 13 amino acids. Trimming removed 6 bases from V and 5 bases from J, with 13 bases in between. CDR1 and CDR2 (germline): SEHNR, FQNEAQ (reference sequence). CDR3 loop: CASRKGQGETQYF. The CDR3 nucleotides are TGTGCCAGCAGAAAAGGGCAGGGGGAGACCCAGTACTTC.

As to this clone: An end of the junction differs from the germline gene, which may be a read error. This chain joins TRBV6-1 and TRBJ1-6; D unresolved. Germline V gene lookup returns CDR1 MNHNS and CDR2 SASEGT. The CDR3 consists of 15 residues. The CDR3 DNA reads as TGTGCCAGCAGCGAAGGACCCCGGGGATATTCACCCCTCCACTTT. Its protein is CASSEGPRGYSPLHF.

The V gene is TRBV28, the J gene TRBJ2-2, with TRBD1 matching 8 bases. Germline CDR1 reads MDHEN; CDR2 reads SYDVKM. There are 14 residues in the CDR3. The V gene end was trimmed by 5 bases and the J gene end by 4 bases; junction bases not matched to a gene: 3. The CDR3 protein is CASSQGAGTGELFF. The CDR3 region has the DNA TGTGCCAGCAGTCAGGGGGCGGGCACCGGGGAGCTGTTTTTT. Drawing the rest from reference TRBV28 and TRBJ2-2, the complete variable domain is DVKVTQSSRYLVKRTGEKVFLECVQDMDHENMFWYRQDPGLGLRLIYFSYDVKMKEKGDIPEGYSVSREKKERFSLILESASTNQTSMYLCASSQGAGTGELFFGEGSRLTVL.

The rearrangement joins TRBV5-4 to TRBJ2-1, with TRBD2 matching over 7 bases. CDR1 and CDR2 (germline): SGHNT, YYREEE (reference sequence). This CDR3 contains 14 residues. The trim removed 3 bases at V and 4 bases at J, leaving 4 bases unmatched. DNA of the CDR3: TGTGCCAGCAGCTCAGCGGGAAAGTACAATGAGCAGTTCTTC. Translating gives CASSSAGKYNEQFF.

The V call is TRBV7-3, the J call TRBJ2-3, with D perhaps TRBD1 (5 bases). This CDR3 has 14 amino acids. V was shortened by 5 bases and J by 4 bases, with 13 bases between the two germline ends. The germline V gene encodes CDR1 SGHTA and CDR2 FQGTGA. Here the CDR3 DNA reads TGTGCCAGCAGCCTAGGGTTGGGGCCAGATACGCAGTATTTT. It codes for CASSLGLGPDTQYF.

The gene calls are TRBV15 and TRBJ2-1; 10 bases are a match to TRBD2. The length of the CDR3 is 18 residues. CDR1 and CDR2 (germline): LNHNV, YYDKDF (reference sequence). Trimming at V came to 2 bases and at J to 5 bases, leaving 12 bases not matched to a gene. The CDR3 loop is CATSRPPGLAFSHNEQFF. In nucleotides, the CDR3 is TGTGCCACCAGCAGACCCCCGGGACTAGCGTTTTCCCACAATGAGCAGTTCTTC.

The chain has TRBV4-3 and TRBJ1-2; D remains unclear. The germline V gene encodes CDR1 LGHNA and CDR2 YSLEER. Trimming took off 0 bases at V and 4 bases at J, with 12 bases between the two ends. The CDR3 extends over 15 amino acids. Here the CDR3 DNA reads TGCGCCAGCAGCCAAGATATCGCACAGTCCTATGGCTACACCTTC. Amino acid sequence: CASSQDIAQSYGYTF.